This T cell receptor beta chain was captured by sequencing in a study of cytomegalovirus exposure and HLA in healthy donors. There are 12 residues in the CDR3. In germline, CDR1 is SGHNT, CDR2 YYREEE (reference sequence). A multiplex PCR was run with 60 Vbeta primers and 13 Jbeta primers. Assay used: immunoSEQ multiplex PCR; TCRdb lists only in-frame clones, some missing. The profile shows about 59,000 clones, approximately 80% of them singletons. In the case of this clone: Antigen unknown. One junction end disagrees with the germline gene, perhaps due to a read error.

Overall study results and limits: Analyzed later, most CMV-associated TCR beta chains appeared HLA-restricted. What a later analysis reportedly showed was that an Asian-associated ancestry cluster had fewer N-insertions than the roughly 700-donor mean.

The sequenced sample consisted of PBMCs. The receptor comes from a human donor in good health. The V gene is TRBV5-4, the J gene TRBJ2-1, with 9 bases identical to TRBD1. DNA for the CDR3: TGTGCCAGCAGCAGGACAGGGGACAAGCAGCTCTTC. Amino acid sequence: CASSRTGDKQLF.